This T cell receptor beta chain was recorded in a study of cytomegalovirus exposure and HLA in healthy donors. The study, taken as a whole, reports: Follow-up analysis seemed to connect common viral pathogens with several of the most significant clusters identified.

Donors were ostensibly healthy at sampling, although undocumented immune exposures were probable. Notes on this clone: The antigen is undetermined.

Primers included in the PCR were 60 Vbeta and 13 Jbeta primers. Clones were sequenced by immunoSEQ multiplex PCR, and TCRdb holds only the in-frame ones, with some missing. The data hold about 150,000 clones, with 79% observed a single time. V was clipped by 0 bases and J by 11 bases; unmatched bases: 4. Germline assignment: CDR1 SEHNR and CDR2 FQNEAQ (reference sequence). There are 14 residues in the CDR3. Sequenced sample: PBMCs. The chain carries TRBV7-9 and TRBJ1-4; 9 bases are shared with TRBD1. This TCR was sampled from a man aged 45-65 years in good health and CMV-seropositive. The CDR3 loop reads CASSLAGTGNKLFF. DNA of the CDR3: TGTGCCAGCAGCTTAGCCGGGACAGGGAACAAACTGTTTTTT.